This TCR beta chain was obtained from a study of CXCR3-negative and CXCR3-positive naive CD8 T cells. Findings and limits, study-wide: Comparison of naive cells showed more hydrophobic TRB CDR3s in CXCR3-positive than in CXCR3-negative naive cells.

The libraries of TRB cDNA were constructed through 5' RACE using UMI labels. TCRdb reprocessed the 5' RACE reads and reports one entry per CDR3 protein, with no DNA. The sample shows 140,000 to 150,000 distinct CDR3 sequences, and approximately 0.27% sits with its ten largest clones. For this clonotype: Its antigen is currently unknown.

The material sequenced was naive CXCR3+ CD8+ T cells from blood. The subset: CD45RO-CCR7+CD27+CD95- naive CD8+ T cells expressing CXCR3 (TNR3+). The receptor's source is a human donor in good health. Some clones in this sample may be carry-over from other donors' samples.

The CDR3 spells CASSIQTGHTEAFF. The chain carries TRBV6-6 and TRBJ1-1; TCRdb's D call of TRBD1 is untestable without DNA. The CDR3 totals 14 residues. Germline V gene data show CDR1 as MNHNY and CDR2 as SVGAGI (reference sequence).